The clone carrying this T cell receptor beta chain was seen once. Its antigen is undetermined. The CDR3 contains 13 residues. V trimming: 7 bases; J trimming: 9 bases; junction bases outside the gene matches: 7. Germline V gene data show CDR1 as MGHDK and CDR2 as SYGVNS. This specimen belongs to a study of T cells in Graves' hyperthyroidism and ophthalmopathy. Study findings and constraints: Blood also showed most of the thyroid clonotypes that were expanded above 0.001. Ophthalmopathy was told apart from stable hyperthyroidism by a 13 V-J model.

Researchers took RNA transcripts and amplified the TCR beta CDR3 regions from them. A first-round RT-PCR of the TCR CDR3 used the HTBI primer set. Each CDR3 protein is one row after TCRdb ran MiXCR on the multiplex PCR reads. The sample yields some 510,000 distinct CDR3 sequences, 46% seen once. The V gene is TRBV25-1, the J gene TRBJ1-1; 11 bases are shared with TRBD1. The sequence was obtained from a young woman with Graves' hyperthyroidism. The sample was peripheral blood or thyroid tissue (not recorded which). The CDR3: CASTRDRGDQAFF. The CDR3 nucleotides read TGTGCCAGCACTCGGGACAGGGGGGATCAAGCTTTCTTT.